This TCR beta chain was obtained from a study of Graves' ophthalmopathy and Graves' hyperthyroidism. From RNA, the CDR3 regions of TCR beta chains were amplified and sequenced. The first-round RT-PCR employed HTBI primers together with the Qiagen OneStep RT-PCR kit. A multiplex PCR was then performed as the second round. TCRdb re-called the multiplex PCR reads through MiXCR, storing one row per CDR3 protein. The sample shows over a million distinct CDR3 sequences, about 36% of them seen only once. Regarding this clonotype: The junction and the germline gene differ at one end; a read error may be behind it.

CDR3 length: 14 residues. CDR1 is LNHNV and CDR2 is YYDKDF in the germline V gene (reference sequence). This rearrangement joins TRBV15 to TRBJ2-7; D perhaps matches TRBD2 (5 bases). Specimen: peripheral blood or thyroid tissue (not recorded which). The receptor's source is an adult man with Graves' hyperthyroidism. The CDR3 sequence: CATNRTGLNYEQYF. The CDR3 DNA reads TGTGCCACCAACAGAACCGGACTGAACTACGAGCAGTACTTC.